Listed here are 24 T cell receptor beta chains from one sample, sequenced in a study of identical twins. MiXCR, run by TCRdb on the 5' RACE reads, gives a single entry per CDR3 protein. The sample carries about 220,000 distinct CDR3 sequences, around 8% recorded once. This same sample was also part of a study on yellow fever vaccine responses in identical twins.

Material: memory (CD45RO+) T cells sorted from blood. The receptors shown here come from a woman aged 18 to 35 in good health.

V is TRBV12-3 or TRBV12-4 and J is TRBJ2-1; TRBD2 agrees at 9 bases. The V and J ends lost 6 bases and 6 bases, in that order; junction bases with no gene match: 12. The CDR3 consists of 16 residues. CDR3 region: CASSVLGAGGRNEQFF. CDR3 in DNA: TGTGCCAGCAGCGTACTGGGGGCGGGGGGGCGCAATGAGCAGTTCTTC.

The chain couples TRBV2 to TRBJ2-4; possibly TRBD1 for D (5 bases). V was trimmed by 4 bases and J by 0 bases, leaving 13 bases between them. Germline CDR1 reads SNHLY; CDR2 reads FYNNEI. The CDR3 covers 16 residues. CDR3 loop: CASSGQLSVAKNIQYF. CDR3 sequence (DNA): TGTGCCAGCAGTGGACAGTTAAGCGTAGCCAAAAACATTCAGTACTTC.

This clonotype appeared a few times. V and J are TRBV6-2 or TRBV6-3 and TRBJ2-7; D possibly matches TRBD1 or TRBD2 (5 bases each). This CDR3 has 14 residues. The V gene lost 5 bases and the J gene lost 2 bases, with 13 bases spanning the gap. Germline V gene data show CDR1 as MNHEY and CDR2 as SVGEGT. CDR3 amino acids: CASSVRDLTYEQYF. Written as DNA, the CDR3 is TGTGCCAGCAGTGTACGGGACCTAACCTACGAGCAGTACTTC.

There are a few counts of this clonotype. The chain's CDR3 is CASSPRGSALTYEQYF. Written as DNA, the CDR3 is TGTGCCAGCAGTCCCCGGGGTAGCGCTCTTACCTACGAGCAGTACTTC. This chain connects TRBV6-1 to TRBJ2-7, with a weak D call TRBD2 (5 bases). The CDR3 extends over 16 amino acids. Looked up from germline, CDR1 is MNHNS and CDR2 is SASEGT. The V end was cut by 5 bases, the J end by 2 bases, with 19 bases between.

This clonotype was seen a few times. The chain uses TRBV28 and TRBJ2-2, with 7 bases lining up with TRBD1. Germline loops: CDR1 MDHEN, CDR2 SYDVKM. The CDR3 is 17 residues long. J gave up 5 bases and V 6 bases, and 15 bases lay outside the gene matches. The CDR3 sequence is CASSPPFSTGITGELFF. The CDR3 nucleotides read TGTGCCAGCAGCCCACCCTTTTCGACAGGGATAACCGGGGAGCTGTTTTTT.

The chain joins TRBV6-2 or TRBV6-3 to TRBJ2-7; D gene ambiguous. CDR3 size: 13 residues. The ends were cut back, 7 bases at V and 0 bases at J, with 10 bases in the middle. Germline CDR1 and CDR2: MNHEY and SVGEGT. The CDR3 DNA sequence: TGTGCCAGCATAAGAACAGCCTCCTACGAGCAGTACTTC. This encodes CASIRTASYEQYF.

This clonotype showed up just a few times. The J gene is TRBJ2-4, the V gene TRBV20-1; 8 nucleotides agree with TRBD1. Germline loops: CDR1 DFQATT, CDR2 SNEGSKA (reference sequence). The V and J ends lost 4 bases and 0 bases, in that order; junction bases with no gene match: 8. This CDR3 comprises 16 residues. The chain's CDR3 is CSAISGGGGAKNIQYF. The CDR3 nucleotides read TGCAGTGCTATCTCAGGGGGCGGTGGAGCCAAAAACATTCAGTACTTC.

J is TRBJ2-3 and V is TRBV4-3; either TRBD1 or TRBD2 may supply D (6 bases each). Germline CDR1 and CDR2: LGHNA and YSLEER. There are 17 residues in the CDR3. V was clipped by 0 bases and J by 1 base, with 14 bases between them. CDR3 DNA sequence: TGCGCCAGCAGCCAAGAGGGGGGCACGGGAGGCACAGATACGCAGTATTTT. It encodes CASSQEGGTGGTDTQYF.

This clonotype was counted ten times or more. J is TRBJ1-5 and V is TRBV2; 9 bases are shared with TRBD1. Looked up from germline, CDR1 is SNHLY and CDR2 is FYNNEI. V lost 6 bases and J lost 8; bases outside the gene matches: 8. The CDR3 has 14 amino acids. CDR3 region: CASSDTGGEKPQHF. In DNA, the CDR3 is TGTGCCAGCAGCGACACAGGGGGCGAAAAGCCCCAGCATTTT.

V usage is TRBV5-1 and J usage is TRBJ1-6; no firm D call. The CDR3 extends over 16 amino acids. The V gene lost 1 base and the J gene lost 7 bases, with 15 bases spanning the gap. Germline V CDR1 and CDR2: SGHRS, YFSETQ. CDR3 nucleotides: TGCGCCAGCAGCTTGTCGCGTCGGGGAAGAAATTCACCCCTCCACTTT. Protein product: CASSLSRRGRNSPLHF.

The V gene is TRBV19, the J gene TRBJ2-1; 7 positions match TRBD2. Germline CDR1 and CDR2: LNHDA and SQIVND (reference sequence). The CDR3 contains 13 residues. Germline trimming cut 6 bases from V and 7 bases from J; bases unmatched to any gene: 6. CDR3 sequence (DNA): TGTGCCAGTAGCGGGAGGAAAGGAAATGAGCAGTTCTTC. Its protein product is CASSGRKGNEQFF.

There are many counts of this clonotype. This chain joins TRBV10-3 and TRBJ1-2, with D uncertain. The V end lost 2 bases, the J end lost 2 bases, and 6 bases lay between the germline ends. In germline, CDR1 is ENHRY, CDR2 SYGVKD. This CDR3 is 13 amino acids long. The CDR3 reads CAISEVVNYGYTF. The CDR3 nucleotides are TGTGCCATCAGTGAGGTGGTGAACTATGGCTACACCTTC.

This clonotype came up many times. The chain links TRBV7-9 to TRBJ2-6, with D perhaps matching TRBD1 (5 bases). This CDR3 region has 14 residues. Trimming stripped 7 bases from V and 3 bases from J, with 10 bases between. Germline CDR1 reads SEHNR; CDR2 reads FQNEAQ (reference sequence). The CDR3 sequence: CASIPRVGANVLTF. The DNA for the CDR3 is TGTGCCAGCATACCCAGGGTTGGGGCCAACGTCCTGACTTTC.

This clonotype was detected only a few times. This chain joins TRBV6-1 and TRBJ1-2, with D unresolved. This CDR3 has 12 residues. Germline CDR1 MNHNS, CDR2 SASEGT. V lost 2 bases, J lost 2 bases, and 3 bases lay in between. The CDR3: CASSEINYGYTF. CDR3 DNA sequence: TGTGCCAGCAGTGAAATAAACTATGGCTACACCTTC.

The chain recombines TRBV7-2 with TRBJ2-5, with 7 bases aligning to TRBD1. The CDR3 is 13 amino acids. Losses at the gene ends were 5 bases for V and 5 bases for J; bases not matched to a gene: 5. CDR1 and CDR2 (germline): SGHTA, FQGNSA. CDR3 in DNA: TGTGCCAGCAGCCGCGACAGGGTCGAGACCCAGTACTTC. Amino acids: CASSRDRVETQYF.

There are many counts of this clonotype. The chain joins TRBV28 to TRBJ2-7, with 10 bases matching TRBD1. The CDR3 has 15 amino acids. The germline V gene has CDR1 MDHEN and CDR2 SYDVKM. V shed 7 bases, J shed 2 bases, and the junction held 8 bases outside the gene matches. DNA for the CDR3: TGTGCCAGCACCTTTGGGGACAGGGGAGCCTACGAGCAGTACTTC. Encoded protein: CASTFGDRGAYEQYF.

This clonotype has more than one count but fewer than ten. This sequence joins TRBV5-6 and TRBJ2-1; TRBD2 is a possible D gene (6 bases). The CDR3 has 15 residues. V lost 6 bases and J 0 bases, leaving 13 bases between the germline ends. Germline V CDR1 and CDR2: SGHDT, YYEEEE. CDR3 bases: TGTGCCAGCAACGTAGCGGTCAACTCCTACAATGAGCAGTTCTTC. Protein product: CASNVAVNSYNEQFF.

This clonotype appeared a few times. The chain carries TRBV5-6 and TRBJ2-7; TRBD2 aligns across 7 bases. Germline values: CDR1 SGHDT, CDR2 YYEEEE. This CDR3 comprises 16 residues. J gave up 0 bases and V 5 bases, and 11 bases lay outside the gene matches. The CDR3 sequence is CASRLSSGTTSYEQYF. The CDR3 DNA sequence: TGTGCCAGCAGGCTTAGTTCCGGGACTACCTCCTACGAGCAGTACTTC.

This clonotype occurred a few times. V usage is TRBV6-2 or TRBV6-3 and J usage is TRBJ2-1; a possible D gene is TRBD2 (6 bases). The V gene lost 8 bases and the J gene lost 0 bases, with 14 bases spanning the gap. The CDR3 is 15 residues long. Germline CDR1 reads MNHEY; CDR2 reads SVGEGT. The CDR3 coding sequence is TGTGCCAGCGGAAAGCGGGTGAGCTCCTACAATGAGCAGTTCTTC. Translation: CASGKRVSSYNEQFF.

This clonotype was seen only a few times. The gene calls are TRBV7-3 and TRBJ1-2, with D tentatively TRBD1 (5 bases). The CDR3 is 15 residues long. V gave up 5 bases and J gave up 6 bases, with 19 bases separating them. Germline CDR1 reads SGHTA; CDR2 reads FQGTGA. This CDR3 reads CASSLTGLGGDGYTF. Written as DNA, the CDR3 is TGTGCCAGCAGCCTCACGGGGCTGGGAGGGGATGGCTACACCTTC. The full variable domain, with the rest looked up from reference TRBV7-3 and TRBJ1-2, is GAGVSQTPSNKVTEKGKYVELRCDPISGHTALYWYRQSLGQGPEFLIYFQGTGAADDSGLPNDRFFAVRPEGSVSTLKIQRTERGDSAVYLCASSLTGLGGDGYTFGSGTRLTVV.

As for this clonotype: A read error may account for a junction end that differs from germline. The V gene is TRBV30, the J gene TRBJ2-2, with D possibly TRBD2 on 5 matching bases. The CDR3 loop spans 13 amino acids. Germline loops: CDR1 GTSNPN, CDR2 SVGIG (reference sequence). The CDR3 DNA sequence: TGTGCCTGGAGCGAGGACTCGACCGGGGAGCAGTTTTTT. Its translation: CAWSEDSTGEQFF.

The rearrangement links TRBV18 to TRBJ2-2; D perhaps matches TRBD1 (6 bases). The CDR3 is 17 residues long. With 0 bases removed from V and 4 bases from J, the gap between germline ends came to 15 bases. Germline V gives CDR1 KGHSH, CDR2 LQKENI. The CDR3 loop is CASSPPSPGVSTGELFF. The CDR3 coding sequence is TGTGCCAGCTCACCACCATCGCCAGGGGTCAGCACCGGGGAGCTGTTTTTT. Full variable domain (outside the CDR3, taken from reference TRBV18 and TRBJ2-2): NAGVMQNPRHLVRRRGQEARLRCSPMKGHSHVYWYRQLPEEGLKFMVYLQKENIIDESGMPKERFSAEFPKEGPSILRIQQVVRGDSAAYFCASSPPSPGVSTGELFFGEGSRLTVL.

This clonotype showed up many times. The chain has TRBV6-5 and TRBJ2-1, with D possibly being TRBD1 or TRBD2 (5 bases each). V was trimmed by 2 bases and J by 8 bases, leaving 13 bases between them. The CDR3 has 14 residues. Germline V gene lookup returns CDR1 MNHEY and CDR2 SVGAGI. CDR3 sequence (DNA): TGTGCCAGCAGTTACCGGGACCCGGAGGATGAGCAGTTCTTC. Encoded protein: CASSYRDPEDEQFF.

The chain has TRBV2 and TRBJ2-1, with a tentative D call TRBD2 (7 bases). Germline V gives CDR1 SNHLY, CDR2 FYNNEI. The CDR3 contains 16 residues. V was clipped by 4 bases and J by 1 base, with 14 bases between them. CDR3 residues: CASSGGGQGSYNEQFF. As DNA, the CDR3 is TGTGCCAGCAGTGGGGGGGGCCAGGGGTCCTACAATGAGCAGTTCTTC. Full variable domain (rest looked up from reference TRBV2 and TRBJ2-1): EPEVTQTPSHQVTQMGQEVILRCVPISNHLYFYWYRQILGQKVEFLVSFYNNEISEKSEIFDDQFSVERPDGSNFTLKIRSTKLEDSAMYFCASSGGGQGSYNEQFFGPGTRLTVL.